The 29 T cell receptor beta chains listed next were all sequenced from one sample in a study of graft-versus-host responses after intestinal transplantation. For these TCRs, the target antigens are not known. Only in-frame clones appear in the TCRdb table, and some are missing; sequencing was by immunoSEQ multiplex PCR. The sample has roughly 96,000 clones; 75% to 95% are singletons. The sample here was unstimulated CD8+ T cells sorted from spleen or lymph node cells, taken before intestinal transplant. The receptors here all came from a human donor who received an intestinal transplant.

The chain has TRBV29-1 and TRBJ2-1; D gene unclear. CDR3 length equals 12 residues. Trimming pared 1 base from V and 5 bases from J, leaving 6 bases between. The germline V gene encodes CDR1 SQVTM and CDR2 ANQGSEA. The CDR3 loop is CSVEVEDNEQFF. As DNA, the CDR3 is TGCAGCGTTGAAGTTGAGGACAATGAGCAGTTCTTC.

The chain employs TRBV13 and TRBJ1-1; D unresolved. Per the germline V gene, CDR1 is PRHDT and CDR2 is FYEKMQ (reference sequence). The length of the CDR3 is 14 residues. V lost 1 base and J 0 bases, leaving 6 bases between the germline ends. The CDR3 spells CASSLVEMNTEAFF. CDR3 nucleotides: TGTGCCAGCAGCTTAGTCGAGATGAACACTGAAGCTTTCTTT.

The chain links TRBV19 to TRBJ1-2; D possibly corresponds to TRBD1 (5 bases). V was shortened by 10 bases and J by 8 bases, with 14 bases between the two germline ends. The CDR3 extends over 11 amino acids. Germline V lookup: CDR1 LNHDA, CDR2 SQIVND (reference sequence). CDR3 loop: CAIKDTRGYTF. CDR3 coding DNA: TGTGCCATCAAGGACACTCGGGGCTACACCTTC.

This chain connects TRBV9 to TRBJ2-3, with 8 bases aligning to TRBD2. CDR1 and CDR2 (germline): SGDLS, YYNGEE. Unmatched junction bases numbered 8, after V lost 2 bases and J lost 0 bases. The CDR3 runs 17 residues. As DNA, the CDR3 is TGTGCCAGCAGCGTTCGGCACGGGGGGGCCAGCACAGATACGCAGTATTTT. Encoded protein: CASSVRHGGASTDTQYF.

The gene calls are TRBV6-1 and TRBJ2-7, with D perhaps TRBD2 (5 bases). V lost 3 bases and J lost 3, with 15 bases in between. The germline gives CDR1 MNHNS, CDR2 SASEGT. The CDR3 consists of 15 residues. CDR3: CASSEIYGIYYEQYF. In DNA form, the CDR3 reads TGTGCCAGCAGTGAGATTTACGGGATCTACTACGAGCAGTACTTC.

The chain recombines TRBV11-2 with TRBJ2-1; TRBD2 aligns across 12 bases. The J segment lost 13 bases and the V segment lost 2 bases, leaving 3 bases of the junction unmatched. In germline, CDR1 is SGHAT, CDR2 FQNNGV. This CDR3 region has 13 residues. The CDR3 loop is CASSLLGLAGQFF. The CDR3 nucleotides read TGTGCCAGCAGCTTACTCGGACTAGCGGGACAGTTCTTC.

V gene TRBV7-9 combines with J gene TRBJ1-1; no reliable D call. The V gene lost 5 bases and the J gene lost 4 bases, with 14 bases spanning the gap. CDR1 SEHNR and CDR2 FQNEAQ come from the germline V gene (reference sequence). The CDR3 covers 14 residues. The CDR3 DNA reads TGTGCCAGCAGCGCCACGGGCGGGCCCACTGAAGCTTTCTTT. Protein sequence: CASSATGGPTEAFF.

The V call is TRBV2, the J call TRBJ2-7, with 8 bases lining up with TRBD2. V was pared by 8 bases and J by 7 bases, with 16 bases of the junction left unmatched. Germline V gene sequence: CDR1 SNHLY, CDR2 FYNNEI. The CDR3 consists of 15 residues. Here the CDR3 DNA reads TGTGCCAGCCTCTGGCGGGTAGCGGGGCTTGGGGAGCAGTACTTC. Its translation: CASLWRVAGLGEQYF.

The chain combines TRBV20-1 with TRBJ1-2; D is unresolved. Germline V gene sequence: CDR1 DFQATT, CDR2 SNEGSKA (reference sequence). The CDR3 totals 11 residues. The germline V and J ends were trimmed by 6 bases and 6 bases, with 11 bases remaining between them. The chain's CDR3 is CSALRSNGYTF. CDR3 in DNA: TGCAGTGCCCTACGATCGAATGGCTACACCTTC.

This chain joins TRBV1 and TRBJ2-6; TRBD1 was called by the table and not checked on the DNA. TRBV1 represents a pseudogene. This CDR3 has 18 amino acids. CDR3 protein: CTSRSPRLCTSRANVLTF. In nucleotides, the CDR3 is TGCACCAGCAGATCTCCACGTTTGTGCACAAGTCGGGCCAACGTCCTGACTTTC.

The chain recombines TRBV4-1 with TRBJ2-5; a possible D gene is TRBD1 (6 bases). TRBJ2-7 explains the end of the DNA better; the J call may be wrong. This CDR3 has 13 amino acids. Germline V gene lookup returns CDR1 MGHRA and CDR2 YSYEKL. The CDR3 loop is CASSPSTGYEQYF. CDR3 in DNA: TGCGCCAGCAGCCCTTCGACAGGCTACGAGCAGTACTTC.

The V and J genes are TRBV4-1 and TRBJ2-7, with 8 bases lining up with TRBD2. The CDR3 totals 15 residues. The germline gives CDR1 MGHRA, CDR2 YSYEKL. V dropped 4 bases and J dropped 5; count of bases not matched to a gene: 10. The CDR3 DNA is TGCGCCAGCAGCCCTTCTGTGGGACTAGTAGACGAGCAGTACTTC. Residues: CASSPSVGLVDEQYF.

This chain links TRBV6-5 with TRBJ2-7; no definite D call. Germline CDR1 reads MNHEY; CDR2 reads SVGAGI. The V end lost 0 bases, the J end lost 3 bases, and 6 bases lay between the germline ends. The CDR3 covers 13 residues. The CDR3 nucleotides are TGTGCCAGCAGTTACTCGGCAGTCTACGAGCAGTACTTC. Amino acid sequence: CASSYSAVYEQYF.

The chain links TRBV4-1 to TRBJ2-5; D might be TRBD2 (6 bases). The J call is uncertain, as TRBJ2-7 better fits the DNA end. CDR3 length: 16 residues. Germline V gives CDR1 MGHRA, CDR2 YSYEKL. The CDR3 reads CASSQLWGLSSYEQYF. CDR3 nucleotides: TGCGCCAGCAGCCAACTTTGGGGACTGTCATCCTACGAGCAGTACTTC.

The rearrangement uses TRBV27 and TRBJ2-7, with 9 bases aligning to TRBD2. With 7 bases clipped from V and 3 bases from J, the junction kept 7 bases outside the gene matches. The CDR3 sequence is 14 residues long. Germline V gene sequence: CDR1 MNHEY, CDR2 SMNVEV (reference sequence). CDR3 in DNA: TGTGCCAGCACGCCCATAGCGGGAGACTACGAGCAGTACTTC. It yields the protein CASTPIAGDYEQYF.

The genes are TRBV5-4 and TRBJ1-1, with TRBD1 matching over 9 bases. CDR1 and CDR2 (germline): SGHNT, YYREEE (reference sequence). CDR3 length equals 13 residues. The V and J ends lost 1 base and 8 bases, in that order; junction bases with no gene match: 3. The chain's CDR3 is CASSLYRGLEAFF. In nucleotides, the CDR3 is TGTGCCAGCAGCTTGTACAGGGGGCTAGAAGCTTTCTTT.

The chain has TRBV6-5 and TRBJ1-2; perhaps TRBD1 as D (6 bases). The CDR3 runs 12 residues. CDR1 is MNHEY, CDR2 SVGAGI, per germline. Trimming pared 9 bases from V and 6 bases from J, leaving 14 bases between. The CDR3 DNA sequence: TGTGCCAGTGGCCGGACAGCGGATGGCTACACCTTC. Protein: CASGRTADGYTF.

The chain carries TRBV28 and TRBJ1-1; the D gene is possibly TRBD1 (6 bases). The V gene's germline CDR1 is MDHEN and CDR2 SYDVKM. Between the trimmed V and J ends, which lost 5 bases and 11 bases, there was a span of 21 bases. CDR3 length: 14 amino acids. As DNA, the CDR3 is TGTGCCAGCAGTCCCCCCCAGGGGCCTGGGGTGGCTTTCTTT. It is translated as CASSPPQGPGVAFF. The full variable domain, in which reference TRBV28 and TRBJ1-1 provide the parts outside the CDR3, is DVKVTQSSRYLVKRTGEKVFLECVQDMDHENMFWYRQDPGLGLRLIYFSYDVKMKEKGDIPEGYSVSREKKERFSLILESASTNQTSMYLCASSPPQGPGVAFFGQGTRLTVV.

The genes are TRBV19 and TRBJ2-1; 13 bases line up with TRBD2. Unmatched junction bases numbered 3, after V lost 5 bases and J lost 5 bases. The CDR3 is 15 residues long. Germline CDR1 LNHDA, CDR2 SQIVND (reference sequence). CDR3 region: CASSDGTSGDNEQFF. CDR3 nucleotides: TGTGCCAGTAGTGACGGGACTAGCGGGGACAATGAGCAGTTCTTC.

This chain's CDR3 is CASGLSVLTDTQYF. The CDR3 DNA reads as TGTGCCAGTGGGCTTAGCGTACTAACAGATACGCAGTATTTT. The rearrangement joins TRBV27 to TRBJ2-3; possible D gene TRBD2, 5 bases. Germline values: CDR1 MNHEY, CDR2 SMNVEV (reference sequence). The CDR3 spans 14 residues. Trimming pared 9 bases from V and 3 bases from J, leaving 16 bases between.

The rearrangement uses TRBV6-1 and TRBJ2-1, with TRBD2 as a possible D gene (6 bases). CDR1 is MNHNS and CDR2 is SASEGT in the germline V gene. The CDR3 runs 17 residues. Trimming took off 2 bases at V and 2 bases at J, with 16 bases between the two ends. The CDR3 sequence: CASSEFSPGVTYNEQFF. In DNA form, the CDR3 reads TGTGCCAGCAGTGAATTTAGTCCGGGGGTTACCTACAATGAGCAGTTCTTC.

The chain is built from TRBV4-1 and TRBJ2-1; TRBD1 is a possible D gene (6 bases). The CDR3 runs to 16 residues. The germline V and J ends were trimmed by 0 bases and 4 bases, with 13 bases remaining between them. CDR1 and CDR2 (germline): MGHRA, YSYEKL. Here the CDR3 reads CASSQDPGTQYNEQFF. For the CDR3, the DNA is TGCGCCAGCAGCCAAGACCCGGGGACACAATACAATGAGCAGTTCTTC.

The rearrangement joins TRBV2 to TRBJ1-2; TRBD1 agrees at 8 bases. Germline V lookup: CDR1 SNHLY, CDR2 FYNNEI. Unmatched junction bases numbered 7, after V lost 4 bases and J lost 3 bases. There are 15 residues in the CDR3. CDR3 DNA sequence: TGTGCCAGCAGTGGGGGCACAGGGGGTGACTATGGCTACACCTTC. It is translated as CASSGGTGGDYGYTF.

The chain recombines TRBV5-5 with TRBJ1-4; 10 bases agree with TRBD1. CDR3 size: 16 residues. V gave up 1 base and J gave up 5 bases; unmatched junction bases: 5. Germline CDR1 SGHKS, CDR2 YYEKEE (reference sequence). The CDR3 region is CASSLLRQGANEKLFF. CDR3 in DNA: TGTGCCAGCAGCTTGCTGAGACAGGGGGCGAATGAAAAACTGTTTTTT.

The chain has TRBV19 and TRBJ2-1; TRBD2 might be the D (6 bases). The CDR3 contains 13 residues. V was trimmed by 3 bases and J by 4 bases, leaving 7 bases between them. The germline CDR1 and CDR2 sequences are LNHDA and SQIVND (reference sequence). CDR3 protein: CASSIGTYNEQFF. The CDR3 bases are TGTGCCAGTAGTATCGGGACTTACAATGAGCAGTTCTTC.

V gene TRBV5-5 combines with J gene TRBJ2-3, with TRBD2 as a possible D gene (6 bases). V gave up 0 bases and J gave up 3 bases, with 11 bases separating them. Germline V gene lookup returns CDR1 SGHKS and CDR2 YYEKEE (reference sequence). The length of the CDR3 is 15 residues. The CDR3 sequence: CASSLGAGGTDTQYF. In DNA, the CDR3 is TGTGCCAGCAGCTTGGGGGCCGGGGGTACAGATACGCAGTATTTT.

The chain employs TRBV6-5 and TRBJ2-1; possibly TRBD1 for D (5 bases). V lost 4 bases, J lost 4 bases, and 14 bases lay in between. There are 15 residues in the CDR3. CDR1 and CDR2 (germline): MNHEY, SVGAGI. CDR3 coding DNA: TGTGCCAGCAGTTGGGGCAGGGCACCTTACAATGAGCAGTTCTTC. Encoded protein: CASSWGRAPYNEQFF.

V gene TRBV9 combines with J gene TRBJ2-7, with 7 nucleotides matching TRBD2. This CDR3 has 15 amino acids. Germline V gene data show CDR1 as SGDLS and CDR2 as YYNGEE. V lost 0 bases and J lost 3; bases outside the gene matches: 6. The CDR3 here is CASSVGSLADYEQYF. The CDR3 bases are TGTGCCAGCAGCGTAGGAAGTCTAGCGGACTACGAGCAGTACTTC.

This chain links TRBV5-1 with TRBJ2-7; 7 bases agree with TRBD1. Per germline, CDR1 SGHRS and CDR2 YFSETQ. The CDR3 loop spans 15 amino acids. J lost 0 bases, V lost 3 bases, and 6 bases had no gene match. The CDR3, as DNA: TGCGCCAGCAGCTGGGAACAGGGGAGCTCCTACGAGCAGTACTTC. Its translation: CASSWEQGSSYEQYF.